This note documents a single T cell receptor (beta chain) sequence. This clonotype was seen many times. Its antigen remains unidentified. Base qualities are not recorded, but no much larger clone differs from it by a single base. The data were produced on an Illumina Genome Analyzer IIx. TCRdb reworked the public reads: Q25 trimming with fastp, MiXCR clone assembly, productive beta chains retained. Each entry merges the rows of one CDR3 protein and shows their most common DNA and genes. This sample is represented by about 50,000 distinct CDR3 sequences; under 8.5% of them were singletons. About 16% of the sample rests with the top ten. The germline V gene (reference sequence) sets CDR1 to DFQATT and CDR2 to SNEGSKA. The CDR3, from cysteine to phenylalanine, totals 14 residues. CDR3 DNA is the only sequence kept; it has 42 bases, read in frame from the first base. V sheds 5 bases and J sheds 0 bases, leaving 8 bases between their ends.

The sample belongs to a study of patients with pleural tuberculosis (dated by TCRdb to between 2012 and 2015). The receptor was derived from a human donor with pleural tuberculosis. In this chain, TRBV20-1 is recombined with TRBJ2-6, with no D gene named confidently. The DNA sequence is given as TGCAGTGCTCCTGTCGACTCTGGGGCCAACGTCCTGACTTTC. Its coded protein is CSAPVDSGANVLTF.